This passage covers 24 T cell receptor beta chains from one sample sequenced in a study of blood T cell repertoires in COVID-19. Repertoires were generated with immunoSEQ multiplex PCR, while TCRdb's copy carries only in-frame clones and drops some. Of 25,000 to 35,000 clones in the sample, more than 80% were seen once. Sequenced: peripheral blood. The receptors originated from a human donor in a cohort sampled during active COVID-19.

The chain carries TRBV30 and TRBJ2-1; 7 bases fit TRBD1. This CDR3 has 14 residues. V dropped 1 base and J dropped 2; count of bases not matched to a gene: 2. Germline lookup yields CDR1 GTSNPN and CDR2 SVGIG (reference sequence). The CDR3 region is CAWSAGTAYNEQFF. CDR3 coding DNA: TGTGCCTGGAGTGCTGGGACAGCCTACAATGAGCAGTTCTTC. The variable domain in full, with the rest retrieved from reference TRBV30 and TRBJ2-1, is SQTIHQWPATLVQPVGSPLSLECTVEGTSNPNLYWYRQAAGRGLQLLFYSVGIGQISSEVPQNLSASRPQDRQFILSSKKLLLSDSGFYLCAWSAGTAYNEQFFGPGTRLTVL.

This clone was recorded only once. CDR3 sequence: CATSDRGDTQYF. In nucleotides, the CDR3 is TGTGCCACCAGTGATAGGGGAGATACGCAGTATTTT. The rearrangement joins TRBV24-1 to TRBJ2-3; perhaps TRBD1 as D (5 bases). This CDR3 region has 12 residues. The germline V gene encodes CDR1 KGHDR and CDR2 SFDVKD. Trimming took off 3 bases at V and 5 bases at J, with 5 bases between the two ends.

The rearrangement uses TRBV19 and TRBJ2-7, with a weak D call TRBD1 (5 bases). From germline, CDR1 is LNHDA and CDR2 SQIVND (reference sequence). This CDR3 region has 15 residues. Trimming stripped 3 bases from V and 5 bases from J, with 17 bases between. In nucleotides, the CDR3 is TGTGCCAGTAGTATCGGAAGGGGATGGAAAGACGAGCAGTACTTC. Encoded protein: CASSIGRGWKDEQYF.

J is TRBJ1-6 and V is TRBV30, with TRBD1 matching over 9 bases. The length of the CDR3 is 15 residues. Looked up from germline, CDR1 is GTSNPN and CDR2 is SVGIG (reference sequence). V dropped 0 bases and J dropped 6; count of bases not matched to a gene: 3. This CDR3 is CAWSVGGQGNSPLHF. DNA of the CDR3: TGTGCCTGGAGTGTAGGGGGACAGGGTAATTCACCCCTCCACTTT. Combining the CDR3 with reference TRBV30 and TRBJ1-6 gives the whole variable domain SQTIHQWPATLVQPVGSPLSLECTVEGTSNPNLYWYRQAAGRGLQLLFYSVGIGQISSEVPQNLSASRPQDRQFILSSKKLLLSDSGFYLCAWSVGGQGNSPLHFGNGTRLTVT.

J is TRBJ1-1 and V is TRBV28, with a possible D match to TRBD1 (6 bases). The CDR3 extends over 15 amino acids. Germline CDR1 MDHEN, CDR2 SYDVKM. V gave up 7 bases and J gave up 8 bases, with 23 bases separating them. The CDR3 DNA follows: TGTGCCAGCACTTGGGGGACATTCTCAGGAGCGGAAGCTTTCTTT. It translates to CASTWGTFSGAEAFF.

The chain joins TRBV5-1 to TRBJ2-5, with TRBD2 matching 11 bases. J gave up 2 bases and V 4 bases, and 4 bases lay outside the gene matches. The V gene's germline CDR1 is SGHRS and CDR2 YFSETQ. The CDR3 spans 15 residues. The CDR3 loop is CASSMLAGGQETQYF. Written as DNA, the CDR3 is TGCGCCAGCAGCATGCTAGCGGGAGGACAAGAGACCCAGTACTTC.

The chain is built from TRBV27 and TRBJ1-1; D call uncertain. Deletions cut 1 base from V and 8 bases from J, with 11 bases between. Germline V gene sequence: CDR1 MNHEY, CDR2 SMNVEV (reference sequence). The CDR3 consists of 13 residues. CDR3 DNA sequence: TGTGCCAGCAGTTTATGGCCGGGTTCGGAAGCTTTCTTT. Translation gives CASSLWPGSEAFF.

V gene TRBV18 combines with J gene TRBJ2-7; possibly TRBD2 for D (5 bases). Looked up from germline, CDR1 is KGHSH and CDR2 is LQKENI. This CDR3 is built from 14 residues. Deletions cut 2 bases from V and 4 bases from J, with 12 bases between. The CDR3 DNA reads TGTGCCAGCTCACCATCCCGGGATGGGTACGAGCAGTACTTC. It translates to CASSPSRDGYEQYF.

The chain combines TRBV11-2 with TRBJ1-2; no reliable D call. V was clipped by 1 base and J by 6 bases, with 9 bases between them. This CDR3 has 13 residues. Per the germline V gene, CDR1 is SGHAT and CDR2 is FQNNGV. The CDR3 bases are TGTGCCAGCAGCTTAGTTCCAGTTCATGGCTACACCTTC. Its translation: CASSLVPVHGYTF.

This clone was detected only once. The rearrangement links TRBV7-3 to TRBJ2-7; possible D gene TRBD1, 5 bases. The length of the CDR3 is 13 residues. Trimming stripped 4 bases from V and 7 bases from J, with 14 bases between. CDR1 and CDR2 from the germline V gene are SGHTA and FQGTGA. The CDR3 DNA reads as TGTGCCAGCAGCTACTCAACAGGTGGAGAGCAGTACTTC. Encoded protein: CASSYSTGGEQYF. Filled out from reference TRBV7-3 and TRBJ2-7, the complete variable domain reads GAGVSQTPSNKVTEKGKYVELRCDPISGHTALYWYRQSLGQGPEFLIYFQGTGAADDSGLPNDRFFAVRPEGSVSTLKIQRTERGDSAVYLCASSYSTGGEQYFGPGTRLTVT.

This chain connects TRBV5-6 to TRBJ1-5, with 7 bases fitting TRBD1. Germline-derived CDR1 and CDR2 are SGHDT and YYEEEE. The length of the CDR3 is 16 residues. V lost 0 bases and J lost 4; bases outside the gene matches: 7. The CDR3 spells CASSLGGGYFNQPQHF. CDR3 DNA sequence: TGTGCCAGCAGCTTGGGAGGGGGCTACTTTAATCAGCCCCAGCATTTT. The whole variable domain, remainder taken from reference TRBV5-6 and TRBJ1-5, is DAGVTQSPTHLIKTRGQQVTLRCSPKSGHDTVSWYQQALGQGPQFIFQYYEEEERQRGNFPDRFSGHQFPNYSSELNVNALLLGDSALYLCASSLGGGYFNQPQHFGDGTRLSIL.

This clone was recorded once. The V call is TRBV28, the J call TRBJ2-3; 7 bases fit TRBD1. CDR3 length: 11 amino acids. CDR1 is MDHEN and CDR2 is SYDVKM in the germline V gene. Germline trimming cut 7 bases from V and 5 bases from J; bases unmatched to any gene: 0. The CDR3 loop reads CASNRGDTQYF. In DNA form, the CDR3 reads TGTGCCAGCAACAGGGGAGATACGCAGTATTTT.

This clone came up a few times. The chain uses TRBV12-3 or TRBV12-4 and TRBJ1-2; TRBD1 agrees at 7 bases. The trim removed 10 bases at V and 4 bases at J, leaving 9 bases unmatched. This CDR3 contains 13 residues. The CDR3 DNA sequence: TGTGCCACCAGGTCGGACAGGAGCTATGGCTACACCTTC. Translation: CATRSDRSYGYTF.

The rearrangement joins TRBV4-1 to TRBJ2-7, with a weak D call TRBD2 (6 bases). The CDR3 extends over 18 amino acids. Germline CDR1 reads MGHRA; CDR2 reads YSYEKL. The V end was cut by 1 base, the J end by 0 bases, with 19 bases between. CDR3 coding DNA: TGCGCCAGCAGCCAAGGCGGGGCTGGGGGGACGAGCTCCTACGAGCAGTACTTC. This codes for CASSQGGAGGTSSYEQYF.

The chain carries TRBV19 and TRBJ1-5; D may be TRBD1 (5 bases). Germline V gives CDR1 LNHDA, CDR2 SQIVND (reference sequence). This CDR3 has 16 amino acids. V dropped 8 bases and J dropped 4 bases, with 21 bases sitting between them. CDR3 residues: CASSGVGREGNQPQHF. The CDR3 DNA sequence: TGTGCCAGTTCCGGAGTGGGCAGGGAAGGGAATCAGCCCCAGCATTTT.

The chain couples TRBV7-8 to TRBJ2-3, with D perhaps matching TRBD2 (5 bases). Germline loops: CDR1 SGHVS, CDR2 FQNEAQ. V lost 2 bases, J lost 2 bases, and 8 bases lay in between. This CDR3 comprises 14 residues. CDR3 sequence reads: CASSLFGDTDTQYF. The DNA of the CDR3 is TGTGCCAGCAGCTTATTCGGGGACACAGATACGCAGTATTTT.

The chain is built from TRBV28 and TRBJ1-5; TRBD1 matches 9 bases. After removal of 4 bases from V and 3 bases from J, the junction contained 10 bases not matched to a gene. The CDR3 consists of 17 residues. From germline, CDR1 is MDHEN and CDR2 SYDVKM. CDR3 amino acids: CASSSNRGQVINQPQHF. The CDR3 nucleotides read TGTGCCAGCAGTTCCAACAGGGGGCAGGTAATCAATCAGCCCCAGCATTTT.

The chain carries TRBV6-2 or TRBV6-3 and TRBJ2-7; 14 positions agree with TRBD2. V was pared by 4 bases and J by 0 bases, with 5 bases of the junction left unmatched. The length of the CDR3 is 17 residues. Germline V gene lookup returns CDR1 MNHEY and CDR2 SVGEGT. The CDR3 region is CASSFPTSGRASYEQYF. The CDR3 DNA is TGTGCCAGCAGTTTCCCGACTAGCGGGAGGGCCTCCTACGAGCAGTACTTC.

This chain uses TRBV6-5 with TRBJ2-7; TRBD1 agrees at 9 bases. The CDR3 is 15 amino acids. Germline lookup yields CDR1 MNHEY and CDR2 SVGAGI. V was clipped by 6 bases and J by 9 bases; unmatched bases: 15. This chain's CDR3 is CASRRVGTGSLRQYF. The CDR3 DNA follows: TGTGCCAGCAGGCGGGTGGGGACAGGGAGTCTACGGCAGTACTTC.

The chain uses TRBV13 and TRBJ1-1, with 9 bases fitting TRBD1. The CDR3 runs 14 residues. Unmatched junction bases numbered 6, after V lost 4 bases and J lost 6 bases. CDR1 and CDR2 (germline): PRHDT, FYEKMQ (reference sequence). The DNA for the CDR3 is TGTGCCAGCAGCTGGCTACAGGGGGCCGCTGAAGCTTTCTTT. Amino acid sequence: CASSWLQGAAEAFF.

The J gene is TRBJ1-6, the V gene TRBV6-2 or TRBV6-3; TRBD1 might be the D (6 bases). Trimming shortened V by 6 bases and J by 8 bases, and 14 bases separated the two germline ends. In germline, CDR1 is MNHEY, CDR2 SVGEGT. The length of the CDR3 is 14 residues. The CDR3 loop reads CASSTDSGYSPLHF. The DNA of the CDR3 is TGTGCCAGCAGCACGGACAGCGGTTATTCACCCCTCCACTTT.

V gene TRBV2 combines with J gene TRBJ1-4; 9 positions agree with TRBD1. From germline, CDR1 is SNHLY and CDR2 FYNNEI. J lost 8 bases, V lost 7 bases, and 5 bases had no gene match. The CDR3 has 13 amino acids. The CDR3 sequence: CASTPDRGEKLFF. For the CDR3, the DNA is TGTGCCAGCACCCCGGACAGGGGAGAAAAACTGTTTTTT. Full variable domain (outside the CDR3, taken from reference TRBV2 and TRBJ1-4): EPEVTQTPSHQVTQMGQEVILRCVPISNHLYFYWYRQILGQKVEFLVSFYNNEISEKSEIFDDQFSVERPDGSNFTLKIRSTKLEDSAMYFCASTPDRGEKLFFGSGTQLSVL.

The rearrangement uses TRBV5-8 and TRBJ2-7, with D perhaps TRBD2 (6 bases). Germline CDR1 SGHTS, CDR2 YDEGEE. This CDR3 spans 14 amino acids. Trimming took off 0 bases at V and 7 bases at J, with 14 bases between the two ends. DNA for the CDR3: TGTGCCAGCAGCTTGGCACGGGTCCGGGGGGAGCAGTACTTC. Residues: CASSLARVRGEQYF.

The rearrangement links TRBV5-1 to TRBJ2-5, with 10 nucleotides matching TRBD2. The CDR3 is made up of 16 amino acids. Germline lookup yields CDR1 SGHRS and CDR2 YFSETQ. V shed 2 bases and J 1 base; nucleotides not matched to a gene: 5. DNA of the CDR3: TGCGCCAGCAGCTTTGGACTAGCGGCCTTCCAAGAGACCCAGTACTTC. Protein: CASSFGLAAFQETQYF.